This T cell receptor (beta chain) was sequenced during a study of blood T cell repertoires in COVID-19. Across the whole study: Samples of COVID-19 (acute and convalescent) were obtained from the United States, Italy and Spain. PBMCs, B-cell-depleted T cells, or T cells were the source of the cDNA or gDNA that made up the material.

This CDR3 contains 17 residues. With V trimmed by 4 bases and J by 8 bases, 14 bases remained unmatched. Germline V gene lookup returns CDR1 SGHNT and CDR2 YYREEE (reference sequence). Authors' analysis steps: Quantification of nucleated cells was approximated via reference gene primer amplification. The assay was immunoSEQ multiplex PCR, and TCRdb's table has in-frame clones only and misses some. V and J calls and clone size come straight from that table; D and trimming were deduced from the DNA. The table includes some 78,000 clones, 65% to 85% detected once. This sequence originates from a man in his 60s with active or convalescent COVID-19. Material for sequencing was peripheral blood. The chain joins TRBV5-4 to TRBJ1-4, with TRBD1 matching 10 bases. DNA for the CDR3: TGTGCCAGCAGCCGTCGGGACAGGGGACCCCCTGGAGAAAAACTGTTTTTT. Its protein is CASSRRDRGPPGEKLFF. The full variable domain, rest sourced from reference TRBV5-4 and TRBJ1-4, is ETGVTQSPTHLIKTRGQQVTLRCSSQSGHNTVSWYQQALGQGPQFIFQYYREEENGRGNFPPRFSGLQFPNYSSELNVNALELDDSALYLCASSRRDRGPPGEKLFFGSGTQLSVL.